A selection of T cell receptor beta chains follows, all from one sample in a study of blood T cell repertoires in COVID-19. TCRdb keeps only in-frame clones here, not all; method: immunoSEQ multiplex PCR. The sample shows roughly 150,000 clones, about 80% of them seen only once. The specimen was peripheral blood. The origin of the receptors is a man between 65 and 80 years old with active or convalescent COVID-19. The CDR3 runs from the conserved cysteine through the conserved F or W. The D gene is left open where the match is weak. Clone size appears in some rows only: once, few, many, or a class for an expanded clone.

clone_size,v_call,j_call,d_call,cdr3_nt,cdr3_aa
NA,TRBV7-2,TRBJ2-5,TRBD2,TGTGCCAGCAGCCCGAGACTGGGGGTAGCGGGAGGGGGGCAAGAGACCCAGTACTTC,CASSPRLGVAGGGQETQYF
NA,TRBV7-3,TRBJ2-5,NA,TGTGCCAGCAGCTTGGGGAGACGGGAGACCCAGTACTTC,CASSLGRRETQYF
NA,TRBV28,TRBJ1-5,TRBD1,TGTGCCAGCAGTCATGGGACAGGCAATCAGCCCCAGCATTTT,CASSHGTGNQPQHF
NA,TRBV28,TRBJ1-6,TRBD1,TGTGCCAGCAGTTCCGGACAGGGCGGATTTAATTCACCCCTCCACTTT,CASSSGQGGFNSPLHF
few,TRBV18,TRBJ1-4,NA,TGTGCCAGCTCACCACGAGGAGACGAAAAACTGTTTTTT,CASSPRGDEKLFF
NA,TRBV7-3,TRBJ2-6,NA,TGTGCCAGCAGCTTAACCAGCTCTGGGGCCAACGTCCTGACTTTC,CASSLTSSGANVLTF
many,TRBV10-3,TRBJ2-7,NA,TGTGCCATCAGTGAGTCGGGTATGGGGCAGACCTACGAGCAGTACTTC,CAISESGMGQTYEQYF
NA,TRBV28,TRBJ2-7,NA,TGTGCCAGCAGTTTCCTAGCTAATGAGCAGTACTTC,CASSFLANEQYF
NA,TRBV3-1/TRBV3-2,TRBJ2-7,NA,TGTGCCAGCAGCCAAGAAATGAGCACCTACGAGCAGTACTTC,CASSQEMSTYEQYF
few,TRBV7-6,TRBJ2-2,NA,TGTGCCAGCAGCTTATCCGGGAACACCGGGGAGCTGTTTTTT,CASSLSGNTGELFF
NA,TRBV10-3,TRBJ2-7,NA,TGTGCCATCAGTGAGTCGGCCGCGGTTGGGGAGCAGTACTTC,CAISESAAVGEQYF
NA,TRBV5-1,TRBJ1-2,NA,TGCGCCAGCAGCGTTCAGGGGAAGTCCGACTATGGCTACACCTTC,CASSVQGKSDYGYTF
NA,TRBV30,TRBJ1-6,NA,TGTGCCTGGAGTGCGTATAGCTCCTATAATTCACCCCTCCACTTT,CAWSAYSSYNSPLHF
NA,TRBV5-4,TRBJ2-7,NA,TGTGCCAGCAGCCACCCGGCTGCGGCATCAACAACCTACGAGCAGTACTTC,CASSHPAAASTTYEQYF
once,TRBV19,TRBJ1-5,TRBD1,TGTGCCAGTAGTACCCGGGACAGGGTCAATCAGCCCCAGCATTTT,CASSTRDRVNQPQHF
NA,TRBV7-2,TRBJ1-5,TRBD1,TGTGCCAGCAGCCCCGGGCAGGGGGTACGGTCCCAGCATTTT,CASSPGQGVRSQHF
many,TRBV5-6,TRBJ1-3,TRBD1,TGTGCCAGCAGCTCCCAGGGGGCTGGAGGAAACACCATATATTTT,CASSSQGAGGNTIYF
once,TRBV19,TRBJ2-1,TRBD2,TGTGCCAGTAGTTCCAGCGGGGGCTCCTACAATGAGCAGTTCTTC,CASSSSGGSYNEQFF
NA,TRBV9,TRBJ1-2,TRBD1,TGTGCCAGCAGCGTAGGACAGGGGTTTGGCTACACCTTC,CASSVGQGFGYTF
NA,TRBV6-2/TRBV6-3,TRBJ2-7,TRBD1,TGTGCCAGCAGTCCCGGACAGGGAAGATCGTCTCACGGCGAGCAGTACTTC,CASSPGQGRSSHGEQYF
NA,TRBV7-2,TRBJ2-2,TRBD2,TGTGCCAGCAGCTTTAATCGAGCCCGACTAGCGGGGGAGGAGCTGTTTTTT,CASSFNRARLAGEELFF
once,TRBV6-5,TRBJ2-2,NA,TGTGCCAGCAGTTACGGAACAGTTCAGGGGGAGCTGTTTTTT,CASSYGTVQGELFF
many,TRBV6-1,TRBJ2-7,NA,TGTGCCAGCAGTGATCTCTACGAGCAGTACTTC,CASSDLYEQYF
NA,TRBV14,TRBJ2-7,NA,TGTGCCAGCAGCGGACAGCTCTCTGGTGAGCAGTACTTC,CASSGQLSGEQYF
NA,TRBV19,TRBJ1-2,NA,TGTGCCAGTAGGCAGGGGCCCTATGGCTACACCTTC,CASRQGPYGYTF
NA,TRBV6-5,TRBJ2-2,NA,TGTGCCAGCAGTTATGCCCCCCGGGATCATGACGGGGAGCTGTTTTTT,CASSYAPRDHDGELFF
NA,TRBV28,TRBJ2-7,TRBD2,TGTGCCAGCCAGGGACTAGCGCTTTACGAGCAGTACTTC,CASQGLALYEQYF
NA,TRBV7-2,TRBJ2-5,NA,TGTGCCAGCAGCCGGGGAGGTTTAGAGACCCAGTACTTC,CASSRGGLETQYF
NA,TRBV18,TRBJ2-7,NA,TGTGCCAGCTCACCCCCGCAGGGTGGGCTAGTGCCCCCCGTACACGAGCAGTACTTC,CASSPPQGGLVPPVHEQYF
NA,TRBV27,TRBJ2-7,TRBD2,TGTGCCAGCAGCCCGTTGACTAGCGGGAGTTACGAGCAGTACTTC,CASSPLTSGSYEQYF